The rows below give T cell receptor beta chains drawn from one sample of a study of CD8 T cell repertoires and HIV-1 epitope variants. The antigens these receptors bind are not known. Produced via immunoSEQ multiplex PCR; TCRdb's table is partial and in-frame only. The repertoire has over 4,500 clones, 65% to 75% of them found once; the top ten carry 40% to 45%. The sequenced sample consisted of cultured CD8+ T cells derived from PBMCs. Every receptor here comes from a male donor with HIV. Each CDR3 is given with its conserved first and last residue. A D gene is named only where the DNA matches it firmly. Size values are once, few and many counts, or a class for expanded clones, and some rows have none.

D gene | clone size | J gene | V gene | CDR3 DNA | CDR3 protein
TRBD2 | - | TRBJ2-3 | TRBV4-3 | TGCGCCAGCAGCCAAGATGGACTAGCAGGGACAGATACGCAGTATTTT | CASSQDGLAGTDTQYF
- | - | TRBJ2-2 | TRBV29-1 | TGCAGCGTTGGACGTCCGAACACCGGGGAGCTGTTTTTT | CSVGRPNTGELFF
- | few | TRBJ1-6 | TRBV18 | TGTGCCAGCTCACCCCGGGAAAATTCACCCCTCCACTTT | CASSPRENSPLHF
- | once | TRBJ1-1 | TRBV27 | TGTGCCAGCCTACAAAGATTTACAGGGAACACTGAAGCTTTCTTT | CASLQRFTGNTEAFF
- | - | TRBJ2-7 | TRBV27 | TGTGCCAGCAGTTTAGACAGCCTTTCCTACGAGCAGTACTTC | CASSLDSLSYEQYF
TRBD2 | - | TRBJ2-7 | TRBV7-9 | TGTGCCAGCAGCTCCACTAGCGGAGTTGAGCAGTACTTC | CASSSTSGVEQYF
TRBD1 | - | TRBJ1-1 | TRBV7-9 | TGTGCCAGCAGCGGACAGGGTCGGTTAGCTTTCTTT | CASSGQGRLAFF
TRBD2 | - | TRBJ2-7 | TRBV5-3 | TGTGCCAGAGCCCTACGGAGAGCGGGGGGCCGTACCTACGAGCAGTACTTC | CARALRRAGGRTYEQYF
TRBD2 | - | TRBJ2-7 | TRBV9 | TGTGCCAGCAGCGCTGCCCCGGGAGGGCAACACGAGCAGTACTTC | CASSAAPGGQHEQYF
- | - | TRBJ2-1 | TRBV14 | TGTGCCAGCAGCCCCCCGTCCTACAATGAGCAGTTCTTC | CASSPPSYNEQFF
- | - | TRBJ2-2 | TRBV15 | TGTGCCACCAGCAGTAACCTAGGGAGAACCGGGGAGCTGTTTTTT | CATSSNLGRTGELFF
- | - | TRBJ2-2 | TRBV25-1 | TGTGCCAGCAGTGAAGTGGGACTGCAGAACACCGGGGAGCTGTTTTTT | CASSEVGLQNTGELFF
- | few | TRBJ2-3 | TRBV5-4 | TGTGCCAGCAGCTTCGGAGGGGGCGCAGATACGCAGTATTTT | CASSFGGGADTQYF